By frequency in the sample, the clone carrying this T cell receptor beta chain is medium-sized. Germline CDR1 and CDR2: ENHRY and SYGVKD. Trimming left V 5 bases short and J 4 bases short, with 8 bases between. The CDR3 sequence is 13 residues long. The data derive from a study of CD8+CD57+ T cells in acquired aplastic anemia. Genomic DNA constituted the template upon which TCR beta VDJ and CDR3 profiling was performed. TCRdb used MiXCR to reprocess the reads, holding one entry per CDR3 protein. Here the sample spans around 220,000 distinct CDR3 sequences, less than 60% being singletons. Patients chosen for sequencing had CD8+CD57+ cells that had expanded, as shown by flow cytometry.

This chain links TRBV10-3 with TRBJ1-4; D is unclear. The receptor's source is a human donor with aplastic anemia. The sample comprised sorted CD4+, CD8+, or CD8+CD57+ T cells (not recorded which) from PBMCs. The CDR3 reads CAISYGSNEKLFF. For the CDR3, the DNA is TGTGCCATCAGTTACGGGAGTAATGAAAAACTGTTTTTT.